Here is one T cell receptor beta chain with its context. Antigen unknown. These data belong to a study of post-analysis software for immune sequencing data. Study-wide background: Relapsing-remitting, secondary progressive and progressive-relapsing forms of multiple sclerosis all featured among disease courses.

Incorporated into the TCR beta cDNA libraries were unique molecular identifiers, which served to reduce PCR and sequencing biases. Starting from roughly 1 to 10 million T cells, the study yielded roughly 0.5 million cDNA molecules. TCRdb reprocessed the PCR reads via MiXCR and lists one record per CDR3 protein. The repertoire has 450,000 to 650,000 distinct CDR3 sequences, 44% of them found once; the top ten carry more than 1.5%. The study, taken as a whole, reports: Comparison of patients with controls showed five TRBV segments more frequent in patients, TRBV5-6, TRBV5-1 and TRBV20-1 among them. Strong same-batch co-clustering of samples appeared with F measure clustering.

The CDR3 sequence is 14 residues long. Trimming took 0 bases from V and 4 from J, leaving 12 bases between them. Germline V gene data show CDR1 as SQVTM and CDR2 as ANQGSEA. The sample was blood. The gene calls are TRBV29-1 and TRBJ1-1; D gene uncertain. The receptor's source is a girl between 10 and 17 years old with multiple sclerosis. CDR3 in DNA: TGCAGCGTTGAAGACGACACCACTAGCACTGAAGCTTTCTTT. This sequence encodes CSVEDDTTSTEAFF.